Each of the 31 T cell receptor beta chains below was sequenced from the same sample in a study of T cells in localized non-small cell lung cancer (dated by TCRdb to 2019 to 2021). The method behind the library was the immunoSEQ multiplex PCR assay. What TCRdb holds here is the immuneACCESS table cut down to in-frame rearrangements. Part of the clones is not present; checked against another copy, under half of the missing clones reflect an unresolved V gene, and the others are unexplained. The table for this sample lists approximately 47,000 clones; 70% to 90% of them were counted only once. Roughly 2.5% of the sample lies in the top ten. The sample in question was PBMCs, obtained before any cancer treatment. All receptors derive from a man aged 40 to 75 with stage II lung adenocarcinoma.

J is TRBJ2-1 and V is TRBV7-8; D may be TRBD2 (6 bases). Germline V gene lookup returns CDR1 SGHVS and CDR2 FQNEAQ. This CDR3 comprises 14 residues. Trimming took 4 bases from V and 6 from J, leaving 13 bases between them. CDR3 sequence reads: CASSSVQGGNEQFF. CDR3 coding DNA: TGTGCCAGCAGCTCTGTCCAGGGAGGCAATGAGCAGTTCTTC.

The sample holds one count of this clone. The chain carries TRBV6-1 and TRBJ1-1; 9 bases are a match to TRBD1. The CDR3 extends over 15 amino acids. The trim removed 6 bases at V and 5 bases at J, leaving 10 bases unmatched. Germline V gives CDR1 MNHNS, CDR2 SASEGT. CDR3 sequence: CASSPPGQGGTEAFF. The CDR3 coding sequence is TGTGCCAGCAGCCCCCCGGGACAGGGAGGAACTGAAGCTTTCTTT.

The CDR3 sequence is CASSLLEGGGPQFLPSSIYF. The CDR3 nucleotides are TGTGCCAGCAGTTTATTAGAGGGAGGGGGGCCACAGTTCCTCCCCAGCTCCATATATTTT. V usage is TRBV27 and J usage is TRBJ1-3, with D possibly being TRBD1 (6 bases). This CDR3 contains 20 residues. Germline-derived CDR1 and CDR2 are MNHEY and SMNVEV (reference sequence). V was cut by 1 base and J by 11 bases, with 33 bases left in between.

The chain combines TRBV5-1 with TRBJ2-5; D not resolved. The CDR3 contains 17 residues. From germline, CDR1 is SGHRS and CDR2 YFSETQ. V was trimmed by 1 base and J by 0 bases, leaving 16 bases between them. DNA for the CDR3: TGCGCCAGCAGCTTGACTCCCTTTGGACCGTACCAAGAGACCCAGTACTTC. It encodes CASSLTPFGPYQETQYF.

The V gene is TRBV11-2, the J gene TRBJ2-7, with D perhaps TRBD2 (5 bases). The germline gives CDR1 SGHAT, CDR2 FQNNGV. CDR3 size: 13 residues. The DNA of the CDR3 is TGTGCCAGCAGCCTAGAGCGGTTATACGAGCAGTACGTC. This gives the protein CASSLERLYEQYV.

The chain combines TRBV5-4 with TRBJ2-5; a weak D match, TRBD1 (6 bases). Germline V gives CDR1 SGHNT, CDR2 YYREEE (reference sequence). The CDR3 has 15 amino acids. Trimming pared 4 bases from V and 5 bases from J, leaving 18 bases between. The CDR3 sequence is CASSDKMAGDETQYF. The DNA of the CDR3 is TGTGCCAGCAGCGATAAAATGGCAGGGGACGAGACCCAGTACTTC.

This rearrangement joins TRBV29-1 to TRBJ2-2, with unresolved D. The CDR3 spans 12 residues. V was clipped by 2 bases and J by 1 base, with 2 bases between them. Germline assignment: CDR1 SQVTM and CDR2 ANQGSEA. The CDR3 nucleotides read TGCAGCGTTGAACGGAACACCGGGGAGCTGTTTTTT. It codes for CSVERNTGELFF.

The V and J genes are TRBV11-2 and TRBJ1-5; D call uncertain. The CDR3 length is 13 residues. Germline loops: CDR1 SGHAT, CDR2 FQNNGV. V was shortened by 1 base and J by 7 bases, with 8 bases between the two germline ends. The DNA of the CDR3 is TGTGCCAGCAGCTTAGCAGGCGGACAGCCCCAGCATTTT. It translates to CASSLAGGQPQHF.

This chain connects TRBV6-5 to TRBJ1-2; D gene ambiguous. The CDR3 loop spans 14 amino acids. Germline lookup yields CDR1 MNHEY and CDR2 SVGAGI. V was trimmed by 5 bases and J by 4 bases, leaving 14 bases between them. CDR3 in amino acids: CASSPGGRAYGYTF. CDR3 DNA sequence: TGTGCCAGCAGTCCCGGTGGTCGGGCCTATGGCTACACCTTC.

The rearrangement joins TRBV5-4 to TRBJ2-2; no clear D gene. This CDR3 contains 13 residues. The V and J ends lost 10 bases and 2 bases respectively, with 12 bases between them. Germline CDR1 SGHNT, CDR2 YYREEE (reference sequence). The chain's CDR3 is CAGTTSNTGELFF. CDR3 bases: TGTGCCGGAACTACATCCAACACCGGGGAGCTGTTTTTT.

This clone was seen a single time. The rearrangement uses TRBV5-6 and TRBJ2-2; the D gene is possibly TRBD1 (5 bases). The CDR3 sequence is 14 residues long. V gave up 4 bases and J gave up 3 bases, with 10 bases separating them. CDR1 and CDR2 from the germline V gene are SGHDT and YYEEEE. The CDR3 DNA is TGTGCCAGCAGCGCTCAGGGATACACCGGGGAGCTGTTTTTT. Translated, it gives CASSAQGYTGELFF.

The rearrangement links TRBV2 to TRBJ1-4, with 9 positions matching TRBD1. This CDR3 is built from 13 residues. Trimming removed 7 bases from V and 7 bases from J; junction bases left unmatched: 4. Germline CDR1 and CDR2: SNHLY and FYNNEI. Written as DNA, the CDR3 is TGTGCCAGCAACAGGGGGCGCGTTGAAAAACTGTTTTTT. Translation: CASNRGRVEKLFF.

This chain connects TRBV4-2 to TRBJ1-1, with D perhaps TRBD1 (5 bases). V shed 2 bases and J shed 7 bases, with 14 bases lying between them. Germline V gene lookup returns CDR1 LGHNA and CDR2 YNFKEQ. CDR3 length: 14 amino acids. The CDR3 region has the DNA TGTGCCAGCAGCCAAAACCTACGGGGGATTGAAGCTTTCTTT. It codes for CASSQNLRGIEAFF.

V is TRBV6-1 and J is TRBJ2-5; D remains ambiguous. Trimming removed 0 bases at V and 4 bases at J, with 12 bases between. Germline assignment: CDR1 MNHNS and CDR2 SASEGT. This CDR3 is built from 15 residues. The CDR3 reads CASSEALRQAETQYF. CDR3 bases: TGTGCCAGCAGTGAAGCGCTTCGACAAGCAGAGACCCAGTACTTC.

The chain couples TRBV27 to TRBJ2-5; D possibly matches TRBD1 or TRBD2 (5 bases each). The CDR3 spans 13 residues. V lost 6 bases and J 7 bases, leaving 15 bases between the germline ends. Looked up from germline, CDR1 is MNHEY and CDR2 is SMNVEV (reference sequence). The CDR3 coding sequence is TGTGCCAGCAGCCGGGACGGCATGGGGACCCAGTACTTC. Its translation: CASSRDGMGTQYF.

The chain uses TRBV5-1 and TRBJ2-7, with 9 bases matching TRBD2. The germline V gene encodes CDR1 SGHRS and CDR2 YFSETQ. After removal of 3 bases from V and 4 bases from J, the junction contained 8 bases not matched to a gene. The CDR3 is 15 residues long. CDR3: CASSYSAGGGYEQYV. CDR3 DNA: TGCGCCAGCAGCTATTCAGCGGGGGGCGGTTACGAGCAGTACGTC.

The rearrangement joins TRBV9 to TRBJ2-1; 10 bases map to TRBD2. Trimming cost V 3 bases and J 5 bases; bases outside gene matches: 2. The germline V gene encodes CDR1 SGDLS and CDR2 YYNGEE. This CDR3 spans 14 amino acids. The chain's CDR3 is CASSGLAGNNEQFF. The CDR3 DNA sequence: TGTGCCAGCAGCGGACTAGCGGGTAACAATGAGCAGTTCTTC.

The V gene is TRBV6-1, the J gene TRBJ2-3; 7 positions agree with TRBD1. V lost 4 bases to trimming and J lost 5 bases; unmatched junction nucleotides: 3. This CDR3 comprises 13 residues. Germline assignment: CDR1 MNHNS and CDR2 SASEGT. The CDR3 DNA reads TGTGCCAGCAGTGGTAGGGGGCTAGATACGCAGTATTTT. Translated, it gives CASSGRGLDTQYF.

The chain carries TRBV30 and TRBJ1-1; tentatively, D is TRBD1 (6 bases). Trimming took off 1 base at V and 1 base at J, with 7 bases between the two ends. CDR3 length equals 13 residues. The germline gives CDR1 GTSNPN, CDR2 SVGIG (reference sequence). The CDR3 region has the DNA TGTGCCTGGAGTGGGGGGCCGAACACTGAAGCTTTCTTT. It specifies CAWSGGPNTEAFF.

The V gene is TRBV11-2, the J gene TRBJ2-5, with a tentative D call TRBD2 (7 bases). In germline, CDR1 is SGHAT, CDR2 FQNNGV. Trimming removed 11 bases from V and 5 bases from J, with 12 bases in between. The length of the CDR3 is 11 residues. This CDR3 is CAAGAGETQYF. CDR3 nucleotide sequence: TGTGCCGCGGGGGCAGGGGAGACCCAGTACTTC.

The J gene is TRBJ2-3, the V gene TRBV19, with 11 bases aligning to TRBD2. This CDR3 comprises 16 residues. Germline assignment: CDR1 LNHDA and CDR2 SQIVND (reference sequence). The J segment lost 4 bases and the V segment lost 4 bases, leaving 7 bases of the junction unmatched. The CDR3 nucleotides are TGTGCCAGTAGTACTCGACTAGCGGGGATGGCAGATACGCAGTATTTT. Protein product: CASSTRLAGMADTQYF.

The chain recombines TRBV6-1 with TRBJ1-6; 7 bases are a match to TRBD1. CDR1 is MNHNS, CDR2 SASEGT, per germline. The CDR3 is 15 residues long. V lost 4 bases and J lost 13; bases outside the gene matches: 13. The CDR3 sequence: CASSGGDREMFPLHF. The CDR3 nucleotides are TGTGCCAGCAGTGGGGGTGACAGGGAGATGTTCCCCCTCCACTTT.

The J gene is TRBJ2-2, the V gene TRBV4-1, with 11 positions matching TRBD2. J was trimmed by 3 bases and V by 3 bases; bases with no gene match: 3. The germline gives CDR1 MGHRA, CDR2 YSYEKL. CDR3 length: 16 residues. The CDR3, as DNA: TGCGCCAGCAGCCACTTAGCGGGGGGGGACACCGGGGAGCTGTTTTTT. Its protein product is CASSHLAGGDTGELFF.

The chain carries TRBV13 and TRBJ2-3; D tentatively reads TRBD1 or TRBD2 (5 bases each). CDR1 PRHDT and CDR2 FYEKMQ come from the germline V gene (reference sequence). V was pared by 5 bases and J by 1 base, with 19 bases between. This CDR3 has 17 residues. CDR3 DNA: TGTGCCAGCAGCCTCCGGGACGCCGGTGGGGGCACAGATACGCAGTATTTT. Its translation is CASSLRDAGGGTDTQYF.

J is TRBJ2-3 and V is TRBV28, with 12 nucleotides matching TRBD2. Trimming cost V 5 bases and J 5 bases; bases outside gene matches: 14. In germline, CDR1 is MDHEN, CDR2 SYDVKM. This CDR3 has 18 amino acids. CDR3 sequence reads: CASSTYHRTSGALDTQYF. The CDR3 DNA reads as TGTGCCAGCAGTACCTATCATAGGACTAGCGGGGCTCTAGATACGCAGTATTTT.

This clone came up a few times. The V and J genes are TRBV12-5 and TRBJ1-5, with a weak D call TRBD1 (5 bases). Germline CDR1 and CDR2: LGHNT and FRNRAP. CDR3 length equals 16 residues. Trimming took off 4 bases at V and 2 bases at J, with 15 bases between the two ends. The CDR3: CASGSDKTDRNQPQHF. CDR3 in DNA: TGTGCTAGTGGTTCGGATAAGACAGACCGCAATCAGCCCCAGCATTTT.

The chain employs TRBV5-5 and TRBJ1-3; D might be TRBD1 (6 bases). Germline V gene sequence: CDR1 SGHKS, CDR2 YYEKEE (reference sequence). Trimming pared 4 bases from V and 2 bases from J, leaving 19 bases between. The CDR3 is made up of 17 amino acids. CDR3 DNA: TGTGCCAGCAGCCATTCCTCGGAGGGGGGGACTGGAAACACCATATATTTT. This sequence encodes CASSHSSEGGTGNTIYF.

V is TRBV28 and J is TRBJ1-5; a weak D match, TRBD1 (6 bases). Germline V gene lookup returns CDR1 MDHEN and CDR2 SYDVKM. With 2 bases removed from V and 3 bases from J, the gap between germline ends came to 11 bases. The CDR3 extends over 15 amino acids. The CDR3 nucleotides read TGTGCCAGCAGTTTAGGGGGGGCGGACAATCAGCCCCAGCATTTT. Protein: CASSLGGADNQPQHF. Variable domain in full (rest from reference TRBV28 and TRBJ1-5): DVKVTQSSRYLVKRTGEKVFLECVQDMDHENMFWYRQDPGLGLRLIYFSYDVKMKEKGDIPEGYSVSREKKERFSLILESASTNQTSMYLCASSLGGADNQPQHFGDGTRLSIL.

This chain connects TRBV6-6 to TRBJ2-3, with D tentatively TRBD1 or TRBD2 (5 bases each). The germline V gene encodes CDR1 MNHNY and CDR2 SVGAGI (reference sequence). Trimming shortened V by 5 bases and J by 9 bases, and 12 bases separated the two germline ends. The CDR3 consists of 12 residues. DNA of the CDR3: TGTGCCAGCAGTATGCAGGGAGACACGCAGTATTTT. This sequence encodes CASSMQGDTQYF.

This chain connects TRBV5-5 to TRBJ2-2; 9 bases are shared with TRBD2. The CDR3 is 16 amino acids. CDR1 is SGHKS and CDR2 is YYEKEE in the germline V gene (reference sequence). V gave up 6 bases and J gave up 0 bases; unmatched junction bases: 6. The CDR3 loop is CASIPTSGANTGELFF. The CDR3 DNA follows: TGTGCCAGCATCCCGACTAGCGGAGCGAACACCGGGGAGCTGTTTTTT.

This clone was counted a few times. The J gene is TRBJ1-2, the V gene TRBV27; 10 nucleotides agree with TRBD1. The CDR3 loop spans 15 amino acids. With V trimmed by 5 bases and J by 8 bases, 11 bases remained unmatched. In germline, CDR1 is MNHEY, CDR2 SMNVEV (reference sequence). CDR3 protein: CASSPASGQGIGYTF. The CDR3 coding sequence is TGTGCCAGCAGTCCAGCCTCGGGACAGGGGATCGGCTACACCTTC.